These T cell receptor beta chains were read from a single sample in a study of T cell clonotyping in hematopoietic cell transplantation. Profiling relied on immunoSEQ multiplex PCR, and the TCRdb table lists in-frame clones only, not all of them. The sample records more than 65,000 clones, 85% to 95% being singletons. Sequenced: peripheral blood mononuclear cells. The receptor source for this set is a middle-aged man in good health. Some clones in this sample may be carry-over from other donors' samples. CDR3s include the opening cysteine and the closing phenylalanine or tryptophan. The D gene is left open where the match is weak. Size tells how often a clone was seen (once, few, many) or the class of an expanded clone, and some rows leave it out.

>TRBV4-3|-|15|TRBJ1-1|-
CASSQRLNENTEAFF
TGCGCCAGCAGCCAACGCCTCAACGAGAACACTGAAGCTTTCTTT
>TRBV2|-|13|TRBJ2-7|-
CASSEVQGYEQYF
TGTGCCAGCAGTGAAGTACAGGGCTACGAGCAGTACTTC
>TRBV5-4|-|14|TRBJ2-7|-
CASSSGIVGYEQYF
TGTGCCAGCAGCTCAGGGATAGTGGGCTACGAGCAGTACTTC
>TRBV19|-|13|TRBJ2-7|-
CASSSRNHYEQYF
TGTGCCAGTAGTTCCAGGAATCACTACGAGCAGTACTTC
>TRBV27|-|14|TRBJ1-2|-
CASSPTAGNYGYTF
TGTGCCAGCAGCCCGACCGCGGGGAACTATGGCTACACCTTC
>TRBV19|TRBD2|15|TRBJ2-5|-
CASSLAGGLQETQYF
TGTGCCAGCTCACTAGCGGGGGGTCTCCAAGAGACCCAGTACTTC
>TRBV7-8|-|14|TRBJ1-6|-
CASSPGRGNSPLHF
TGTGCCAGCAGCCCCGGGAGAGGGAATTCACCCCTCCACTTT
>TRBV28|-|16|TRBJ2-5|-
CASNDLTGPYQETQYF
TGTGCCAGCAACGATTTAACAGGACCTTACCAAGAGACCCAGTACTTC
>TRBV6-5|TRBD2|16|TRBJ2-7|-
CASSYGTSGRLYEQYF
TGTGCCAGCAGTTATGGGACTAGCGGGAGGTTGTACGAGCAGTACTTC
>TRBV7-2|-|14|TRBJ1-4|-
CASSQGQLNEKLFF
TGTGCCAGCAGCCAGGGACAACTTAATGAAAAACTGTTTTTT
>TRBV7-3|-|22|TRBJ1-5|-
CASSLTGCMWGRRYYSNQPQHF
TGTGCCAGCAGCTTAACTGGGTGTATGTGGGGGCGGAGGTATTATAGCAATCAGCCCCAGCATTTT
>TRBV9|TRBD2|18|TRBJ2-7|-
CASSVAPGVASGQGEQYF
TGTGCCAGCAGCGTAGCCCCCGGTGTTGCTAGCGGGCAGGGCGAGCAGTACTTC
>TRBV6-1|-|13|TRBJ2-7|-
CASSEILSYEQYF
TGTGCCAGCAGTGAAATTCTGAGCTACGAGCAGTACTTC
>TRBV28|-|11|TRBJ1-1|-
CASSVTDEAFF
TGTGCCAGCAGTGTGACAGATGAAGCTTTCTTT
>TRBV7-8|-|14|TRBJ2-5|-
CASSLAGWGETQYF
TGTGCCAGCAGCTTGGCAGGGTGGGGAGAGACCCAGTACTTC
>TRBV5-1|-|12|TRBJ2-3|-
CASSQSTDTQYF
TGCGCCAGCAGCCAAAGCACAGATACGCAGTATTTT
>TRBV5-1|-|15|TRBJ2-7|-
CASSLVTSRAYEQYF
TGCGCCAGCAGCTTGGTGACTAGTCGCGCCTACGAGCAGTACTTC
>TRBV7-3|-|15|TRBJ2-7|-
CASSLSDQPSYEQYF
TGTGCCAGCAGCTTATCGGACCAACCCTCCTACGAGCAGTACTTC
>TRBV27|-|14|TRBJ1-1|-
CASSLYPIGREAFF
TGTGCCAGCAGTTTATATCCGATCGGGCGTGAAGCTTTCTTT
>TRBV10-3|TRBD2|18|TRBJ2-1|-
CAISPGGLALSSYNEQFF
TGTGCCATCAGTCCGGGCGGACTAGCCTTGAGCTCCTACAATGAGCAGTTCTTC
>TRBV5-1|-|14|TRBJ2-7|-
CASSLAGISYEQYF
TGCGCCAGCAGCTTGGCGGGGATCTCCTACGAGCAGTACTTC
>TRBV27|TRBD1|16|TRBJ1-2|-
CASSFSVAGTGNGYTF
TGTGCCAGCAGTTTCTCAGTAGCTGGGACAGGGAATGGCTACACCTTC
>TRBV5-1|-|13|TRBJ2-7|-
CASSLAGGDEQYF
TGCGCCAGCAGCTTGGCGGGGGGCGACGAGCAGTACTTC
>TRBV4-3|TRBD1|12|TRBJ1-1|once
CASSQGTGQAFF
TGCGCCAGCAGCCAAGGGACAGGCCAAGCTTTCTTT
>TRBV19|-|14|TRBJ2-7|-
CASSPWRQGDEQYF
TGTGCCAGTAGTCCCTGGAGGCAGGGTGACGAGCAGTACTTC
>TRBV11-2|-|15|TRBJ2-5|-
CASSLVEALRKTQYF
TGTGCCAGCAGCTTGGTTGAGGCCTTGAGAAAGACCCAGTACTTC
>TRBV7-6|TRBD1|15|TRBJ2-7|-
CASSLEQGKGYEQYF
TGTGCCAGCAGCTTAGAACAGGGGAAGGGGTACGAGCAGTACTTC
>TRBV5-1|TRBD1|19|TRBJ2-2|-
CASGLRPLRQGLNTGELFF
TGCGCCAGCGGACTCCGCCCCCTACGACAGGGTCTCAACACCGGGGAGCTGTTTTTT
>TRBV27|-|15|TRBJ1-3|-
CASSLYPTSGNTIYF
TGTGCCAGCAGTTTATACCCTACTTCTGGAAACACCATATATTTT
>TRBV6-5|TRBD2|13|TRBJ2-5|-
CASQAGGKETQYF
TGTGCCAGTCAAGCGGGGGGGAAAGAGACCCAGTACTTC
>TRBV4-3|TRBD1|17|TRBJ2-7|-
CASSQGPGQPIYYEQYF
TGCGCCAGCAGCCAGGGACCGGGACAGCCCATCTACTACGAGCAGTACTTC
>TRBV6-5|TRBD1|15|TRBJ1-5|-
CASSIDRGRSQPQHF
TGTGCCAGCAGTATCGACAGGGGGCGAAGTCAGCCCCAGCATTTT
>TRBV11-2|TRBD1|15|TRBJ2-3|-
CASTLEGTGPDTQYF
TGTGCCAGCACCTTAGAGGGGACAGGCCCAGATACGCAGTATTTT
>TRBV2|-|15|TRBJ2-5|-
CASSEYQGGQETQYF
TGTGCCAGCAGTGAATACCAGGGCGGGCAAGAGACCCAGTACTTC
>TRBV10-3|-|14|TRBJ2-1|-
CAISESMAIDEQFF
TGTGCCATCAGTGAGTCAATGGCCATCGATGAGCAGTTCTTC
>TRBV27|-|16|TRBJ2-2|few
CASSLSPGLNTGELFF
TGTGCCAGCAGTTTATCCCCAGGACTGAACACCGGGGAGCTGTTTTTT
>TRBV5-1|-|17|TRBJ2-5|-
CASSLPTHMGSAETQYF
TGCGCCAGCAGCCTACCGACCCACATGGGTTCGGCAGAGACCCAGTACTTC
>TRBV6-5|-|13|TRBJ2-7|-
CASSYDTSYEQYF
TGTGCCAGCAGCTACGACACGTCCTACGAGCAGTACTTC
>TRBV7-9|-|12|TRBJ1-6|-
CASSLGDSPLHF
TGTGCCAGCAGCTTGGGTGATTCACCCCTCCACTTT
>TRBV7-2|TRBD2|15|TRBJ2-7|-
CASSSNSGGGYEQYF
TGTGCCAGCAGCTCGAATAGCGGGGGTGGCTACGAGCAGTACTTC
>TRBV10-3|-|14|TRBJ1-1|-
CAISANFEGTEAFF
TGTGCCATCAGTGCTAACTTCGAGGGGACTGAAGCTTTCTTT
>TRBV5-8|-|15|TRBJ1-2|-
CASSLKGVGVYGYTF
TGTGCCAGCAGCTTGAAGGGGGTGGGGGTCTATGGCTACACCTTC
>TRBV19|TRBD1|14|TRBJ1-2|-
CASTDKTGGKGYTF
TGTGCCAGTACCGACAAGACAGGGGGCAAAGGCTACACCTTC
>TRBV10-3|TRBD2|16|TRBJ2-7|-
CAISDPGGTETHEQYF
TGTGCCATCAGTGACCCGGGGGGGACGGAGACCCACGAGCAGTACTTC
>TRBV27|TRBD1|14|TRBJ2-7|-
CASSRRTGAYEQYF
TGTGCCAGCAGCCGAAGGACAGGTGCCTACGAGCAGTACTTC
>TRBV28|TRBD1|15|TRBJ1-4|-
CASSPPGGGDEKLFF
TGTGCCAGCAGCCCACCAGGGGGTGGCGATGAAAAACTGTTTTTT
>TRBV10-3|TRBD1|15|TRBJ1-3|-
CAISADRVGGNTIYF
TGTGCCATCAGCGCCGACAGGGTCGGGGGAAACACCATATATTTT
>TRBV19|-|12|TRBJ1-4|-
CASNWEGEKLFF
TGTGCCAGTAATTGGGAAGGAGAAAAACTGTTTTTT
>TRBV5-1|TRBD2|17|TRBJ2-1|once
CASSPGTSGRAMNEQFF
TGCGCCAGCAGCCCTGGGACTAGCGGGAGGGCCATGAATGAGCAGTTCTTC
>TRBV5-6|TRBD1|15|TRBJ2-2|-
CASSSVGGITGELFF
TGTGCCAGCAGCTCCGTAGGGGGCATAACCGGGGAGCTGTTTTTT
>TRBV7-8|-|14|TRBJ2-5|-
CASSLAEKPETQYF
TGTGCCAGCAGCTTAGCGGAAAAACCAGAGACCCAGTACTTC
>TRBV9|-|14|TRBJ1-4|-
CASSATATNEKLFF
TGTGCCAGCAGCGCTACGGCAACTAATGAAAAACTGTTTTTT
>TRBV6-6|-|13|TRBJ2-3|-
CASIEASTDTQYF
TGTGCCAGCATCGAGGCCTCAACAGATACGCAGTATTTT
>TRBV7-8|-|18|TRBJ2-6|-
CASSTRMAGSSGANVLTF
TGTGCCAGCAGCACCCGAATGGCCGGCTCATCTGGGGCCAACGTCCTGACTTTC
>TRBV27|TRBD1|13|TRBJ1-1|-
CASSLGTGGEAFF
TGTGCCAGCAGTTTAGGGACAGGCGGTGAAGCTTTCTTT
>TRBV7-2|TRBD2|17|TRBJ2-7|-
CASSFGLAGASSYEQYF
TGTGCCAGCAGCTTCGGACTAGCGGGGGCGAGCTCCTACGAGCAGTACTTC
>TRBV11-1|-|13|TRBJ1-2|few
CASSSDGTYGYTF
TGTGCCAGCAGCTCGGACGGAACATATGGCTACACCTTC
>TRBV14|-|15|TRBJ1-1|-
CASSQGGGLMTEAFF
TGTGCCAGCAGCCAAGGCGGGGGTCTGATGACTGAAGCTTTCTTT
>TRBV4-2|TRBD1|17|TRBJ2-6|-
CASSRGQGVTGANVLTF
TGTGCCAGCAGCCGAGGACAGGGGGTAACTGGGGCCAACGTCCTGACTTTC
>TRBV4-1|-|14|TRBJ1-1|once
CASSHFDMNTEAFF
TGCGCCAGCAGCCATTTTGACATGAACACTGAAGCTTTCTTT